This T cell receptor beta chain was sequenced for a study of cytomegalovirus exposure and HLA in healthy donors. The PCR used 60 Vbeta and 13 Jbeta primers. Profiling relied on immunoSEQ multiplex PCR, and the TCRdb table lists in-frame clones only, not all of them. The repertoire holds around 120,000 clones, with about 85% as singletons. Trimming stripped 3 bases from V and 1 base from J, with 3 bases between. Germline CDR1 and CDR2: SNHLY and FYNNEI. The CDR3 runs to 12 residues. This clone was found a few times. This TCR was sampled from a boy between 10 and 17 years old in good health and CMV-seronegative. Material for sequencing was PBMCs. The chain employs TRBV2 and TRBJ1-1; D is undetermined. The CDR3 loop is CASSDQNTEAFF. The CDR3 nucleotides read TGTGCCAGCAGTGACCAGAACACTGAAGCTTTCTTT.